Given below is one TCR beta chain in context. What it binds is not known. Described time point: week 35, safety follow-up. The investigators gave 300 ug of mutant IDH1 20-mer peptide in each vaccine dose, together with topical imiquimod. New WHO grade 3 or 4 astrocytomas that were IDH1-mutant and ATRX-lost had been found in donors. Germline V lookup: CDR1 SGHDT, CDR2 YYEEEE. V shed 4 bases and J shed 9 bases, with 17 bases lying between them. This CDR3 is built from 14 residues. Libraries were prepared by immunoSEQ multiplex PCR; TCRdb keeps only in-frame clonotypes and omits some of them. The profile shows tens of thousands of clones, 80% to 85% of them singletons. This entry is derived from a study of a mutant IDH1 vaccine in newly diagnosed glioma. Across the whole study: Males made up roughly 62% and females 37.5% of treated patients, whose mean age was approximately 43 years.

Study results and caveats: Vaccination induced immune responses in around 94% of patients.

The gene calls are TRBV5-6 and TRBJ2-4, with a possible D match to TRBD1 (8 bases). The sample consisted of PBMCs, taken from a glioma patient whose treatment included an IDH1 peptide vaccine. The clonotype comes from a woman aged 40 to 50 with glioma. Some clones in this sample may be carry-over from other donors' samples. In nucleotides, the CDR3 is TGTGCCAGCAGCAGGGGGGGACAGGAAAGCATTCAGTACTTC. This translates into CASSRGGQESIQYF.